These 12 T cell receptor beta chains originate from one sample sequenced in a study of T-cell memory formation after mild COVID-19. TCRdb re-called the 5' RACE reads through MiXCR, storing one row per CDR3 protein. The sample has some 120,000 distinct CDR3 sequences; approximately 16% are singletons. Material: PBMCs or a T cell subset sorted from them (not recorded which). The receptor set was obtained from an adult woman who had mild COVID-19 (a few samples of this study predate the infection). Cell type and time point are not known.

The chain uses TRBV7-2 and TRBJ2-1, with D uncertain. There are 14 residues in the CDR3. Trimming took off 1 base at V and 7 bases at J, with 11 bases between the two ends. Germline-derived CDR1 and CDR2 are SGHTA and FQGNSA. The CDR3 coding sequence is TGTGCCAGCAGCTTAGGGTGGCAACCAAATGAGCAGTTCTTC. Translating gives CASSLGWQPNEQFF.

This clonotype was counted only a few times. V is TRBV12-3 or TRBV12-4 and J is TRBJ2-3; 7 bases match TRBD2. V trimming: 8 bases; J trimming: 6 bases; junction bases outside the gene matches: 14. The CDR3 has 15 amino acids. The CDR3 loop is CASCTRTRASDTQYF. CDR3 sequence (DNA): TGTGCCAGCTGTACTAGGACTAGAGCGTCGGATACGCAGTATTTT.

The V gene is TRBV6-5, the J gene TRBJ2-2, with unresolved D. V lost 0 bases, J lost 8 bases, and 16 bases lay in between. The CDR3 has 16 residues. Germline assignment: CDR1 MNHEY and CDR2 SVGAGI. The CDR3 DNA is TGTGCCAGCAGTTACTCGCTCCGCAACAATAAGGGGGAGCTGTTTTTT. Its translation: CASSYSLRNNKGELFF.

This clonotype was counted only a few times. CDR3 region: CAWSDPASVLKTQYF. As DNA, the CDR3 is TGTGCCTGGAGCGATCCGGCTAGCGTACTGAAGACCCAGTACTTC. The rearrangement links TRBV30 to TRBJ2-5, with D possibly matching TRBD2 (6 bases). Trimming pared 3 bases from V and 6 bases from J, leaving 20 bases between. The CDR3 contains 15 residues. Germline assignment: CDR1 GTSNPN and CDR2 SVGIG (reference sequence).

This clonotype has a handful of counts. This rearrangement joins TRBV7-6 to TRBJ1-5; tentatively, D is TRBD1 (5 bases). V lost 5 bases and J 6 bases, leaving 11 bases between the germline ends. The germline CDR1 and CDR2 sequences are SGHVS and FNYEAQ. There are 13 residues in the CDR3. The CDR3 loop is CASSVGGGQPQHF. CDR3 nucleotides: TGTGCCAGCAGCGTGGGGGGAGGTCAGCCCCAGCATTTT.

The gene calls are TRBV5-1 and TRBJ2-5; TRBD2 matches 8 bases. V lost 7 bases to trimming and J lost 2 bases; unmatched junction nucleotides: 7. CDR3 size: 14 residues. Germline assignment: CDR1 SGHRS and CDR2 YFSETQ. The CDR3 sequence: CASRRGGGQETQYF. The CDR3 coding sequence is TGCGCCAGCCGGAGAGGCGGGGGGCAAGAGACCCAGTACTTC.

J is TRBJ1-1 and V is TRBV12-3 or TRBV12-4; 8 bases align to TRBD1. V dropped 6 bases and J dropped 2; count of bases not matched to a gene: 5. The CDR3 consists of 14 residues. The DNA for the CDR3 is TGTGCCAGCAGATACAGGGGGGATAACACTGAAGCTTTCTTT. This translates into CASRYRGDNTEAFF.

The CDR3 protein is CASRRTHRNYNEQFF. The CDR3 coding sequence is TGTGCCAGTAGGCGGACACATAGAAACTACAATGAGCAGTTCTTC. The genes are TRBV19 and TRBJ2-1; TRBD1 is a possible D gene (5 bases). The CDR3 is made up of 15 amino acids. Germline V gives CDR1 LNHDA, CDR2 SQIVND (reference sequence). Deletions cut 6 bases from V and 3 bases from J, with 15 bases between.

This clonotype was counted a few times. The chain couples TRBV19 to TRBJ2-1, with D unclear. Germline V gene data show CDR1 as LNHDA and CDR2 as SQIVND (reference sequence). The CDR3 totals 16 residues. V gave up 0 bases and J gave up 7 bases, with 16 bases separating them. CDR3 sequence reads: CASSIDRHSLGNEQFF. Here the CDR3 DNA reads TGTGCCAGTAGTATAGATCGGCACAGTTTGGGGAATGAGCAGTTCTTC.

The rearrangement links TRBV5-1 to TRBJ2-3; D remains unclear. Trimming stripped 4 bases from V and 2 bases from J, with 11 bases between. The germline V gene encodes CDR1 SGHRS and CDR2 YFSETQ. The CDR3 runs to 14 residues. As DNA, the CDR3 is TGCGCCAGCAGCGTCGGGCCGGACACAGATACGCAGTATTTT. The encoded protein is CASSVGPDTDTQYF.

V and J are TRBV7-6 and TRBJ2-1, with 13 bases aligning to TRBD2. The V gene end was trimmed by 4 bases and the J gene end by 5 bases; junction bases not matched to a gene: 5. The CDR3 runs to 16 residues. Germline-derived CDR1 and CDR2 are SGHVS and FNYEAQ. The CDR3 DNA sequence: TGTGCCAGCAGCTCTAGACTAGCGGGGGGCCACAATGAGCAGTTCTTC. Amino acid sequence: CASSSRLAGGHNEQFF.

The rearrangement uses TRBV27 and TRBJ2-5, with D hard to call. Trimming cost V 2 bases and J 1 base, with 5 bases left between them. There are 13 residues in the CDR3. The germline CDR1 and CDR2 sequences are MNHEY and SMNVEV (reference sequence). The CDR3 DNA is TGTGCCAGCAGTTTAGACGGCCAAGAGACCCAGTACTTC. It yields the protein CASSLDGQETQYF.